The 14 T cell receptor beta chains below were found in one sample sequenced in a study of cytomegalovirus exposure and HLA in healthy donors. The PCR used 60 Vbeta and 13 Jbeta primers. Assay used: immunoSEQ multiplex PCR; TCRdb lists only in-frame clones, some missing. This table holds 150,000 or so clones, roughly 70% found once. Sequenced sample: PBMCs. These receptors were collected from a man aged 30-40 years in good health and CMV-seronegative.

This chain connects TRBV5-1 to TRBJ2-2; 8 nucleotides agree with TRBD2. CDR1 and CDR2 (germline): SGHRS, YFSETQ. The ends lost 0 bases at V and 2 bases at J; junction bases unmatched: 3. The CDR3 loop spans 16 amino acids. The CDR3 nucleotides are TGCGCCAGCAGCTTGGAAACTAGCGGTAACACCGGGGAGCTGTTTTTT. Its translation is CASSLETSGNTGELFF.

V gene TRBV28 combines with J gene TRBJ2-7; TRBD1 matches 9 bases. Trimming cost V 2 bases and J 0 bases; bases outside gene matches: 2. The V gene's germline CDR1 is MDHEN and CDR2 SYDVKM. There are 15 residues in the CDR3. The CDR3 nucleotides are TGTGCCAGCAGTTTACCGACAGGGGGCTCCTACGAGCAGTACTTC. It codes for CASSLPTGGSYEQYF.

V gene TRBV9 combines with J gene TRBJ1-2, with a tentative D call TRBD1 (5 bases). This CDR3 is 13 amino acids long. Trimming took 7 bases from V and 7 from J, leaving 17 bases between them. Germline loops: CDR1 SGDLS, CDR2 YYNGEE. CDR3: CASAGYPVSGYTF. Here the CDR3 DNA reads TGTGCCAGCGCAGGGTACCCGGTTAGTGGCTACACCTTC.

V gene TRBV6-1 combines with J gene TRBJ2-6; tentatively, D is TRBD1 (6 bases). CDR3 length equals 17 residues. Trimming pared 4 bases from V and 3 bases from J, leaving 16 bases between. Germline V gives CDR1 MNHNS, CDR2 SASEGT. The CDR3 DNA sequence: TGTGCCAGCAGTGCGAAACAGGGTGATGGTGGGGCCAACGTCCTGACTTTC. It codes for CASSAKQGDGGANVLTF.

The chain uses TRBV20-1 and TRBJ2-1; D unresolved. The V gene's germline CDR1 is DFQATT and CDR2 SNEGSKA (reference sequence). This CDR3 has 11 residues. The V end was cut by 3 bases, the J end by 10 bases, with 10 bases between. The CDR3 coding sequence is TGCAGTGCTAGGGAGTTGTCGGAGCAGTTCTTC. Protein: CSARELSEQFF.

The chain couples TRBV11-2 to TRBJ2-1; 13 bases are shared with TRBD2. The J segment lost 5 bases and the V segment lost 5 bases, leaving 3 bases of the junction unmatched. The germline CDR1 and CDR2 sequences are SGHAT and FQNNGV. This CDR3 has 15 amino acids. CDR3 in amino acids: CASSATSGRDNEQFF. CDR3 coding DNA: TGTGCCAGCAGCGCCACTAGCGGGAGGGACAATGAGCAGTTCTTC. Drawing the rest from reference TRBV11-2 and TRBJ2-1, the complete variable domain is EAGVAQSPRYKIIEKRQSVAFWCNPISGHATLYWYQQILGQGPKLLIQFQNNGVVDDSQLPKDRFSAERLKGVDSTLKIQPAKLEDSAVYLCASSATSGRDNEQFFGPGTRLTVL.

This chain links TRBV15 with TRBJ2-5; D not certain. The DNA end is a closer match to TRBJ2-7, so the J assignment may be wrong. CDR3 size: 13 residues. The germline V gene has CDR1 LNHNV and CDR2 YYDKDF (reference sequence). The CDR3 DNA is TGTGCCTCAGGTCGCGTTGGCTCCTACGAGCAGTACTTC. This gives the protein CASGRVGSYEQYF.

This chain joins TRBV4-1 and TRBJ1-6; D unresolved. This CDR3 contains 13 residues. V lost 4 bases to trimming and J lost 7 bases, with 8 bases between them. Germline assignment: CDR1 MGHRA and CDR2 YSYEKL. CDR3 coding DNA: TGCGCCAGCAGCCCCTATTCCAATTCACCCCTCCACTTT. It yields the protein CASSPYSNSPLHF.

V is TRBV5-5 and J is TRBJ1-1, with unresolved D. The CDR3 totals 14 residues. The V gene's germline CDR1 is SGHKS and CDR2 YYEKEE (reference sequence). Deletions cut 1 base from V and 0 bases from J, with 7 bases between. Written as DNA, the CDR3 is TGTGCCAGCAGCTTGTACAACCTGAACACTGAAGCTTTCTTT. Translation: CASSLYNLNTEAFF. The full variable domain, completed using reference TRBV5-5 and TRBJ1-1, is DAGVTQSPTHLIKTRGQQVTLRCSPISGHKSVSWYQQVLGQGPQFIFQYYEKEERGRGNFPDRFSARQFPNYSSELNVNALLLGDSALYLCASSLYNLNTEAFFGQGTRLTVV.

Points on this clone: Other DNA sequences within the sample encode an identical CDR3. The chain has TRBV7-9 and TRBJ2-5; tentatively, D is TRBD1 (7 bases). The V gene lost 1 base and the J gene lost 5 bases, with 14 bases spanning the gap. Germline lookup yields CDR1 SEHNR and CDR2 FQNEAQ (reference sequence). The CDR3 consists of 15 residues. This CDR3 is CASSLGGDRWETQYF. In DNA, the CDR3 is TGTGCCAGCAGCTTAGGGGGGGACAGATGGGAGACCCAGTACTTC.

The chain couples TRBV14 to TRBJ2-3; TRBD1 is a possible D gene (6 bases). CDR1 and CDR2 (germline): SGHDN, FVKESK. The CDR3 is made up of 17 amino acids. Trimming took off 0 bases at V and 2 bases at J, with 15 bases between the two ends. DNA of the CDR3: TGTGCCAGCAGCCAAGATAGGGGGAGTCCATCCACAGATACGCAGTATTTT. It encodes CASSQDRGSPSTDTQYF.

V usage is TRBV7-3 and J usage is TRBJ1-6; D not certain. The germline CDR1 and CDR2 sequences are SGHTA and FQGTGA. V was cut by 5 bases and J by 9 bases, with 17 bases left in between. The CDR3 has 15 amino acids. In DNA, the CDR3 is TGTGCCAGCAGCCCCCCCCGGGGAGTAAGTTCACCCCTCCACTTT. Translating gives CASSPPRGVSSPLHF.

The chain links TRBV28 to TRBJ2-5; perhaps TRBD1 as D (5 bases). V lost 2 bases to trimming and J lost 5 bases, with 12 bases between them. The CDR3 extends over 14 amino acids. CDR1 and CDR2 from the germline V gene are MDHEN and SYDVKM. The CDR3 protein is CASSLAPGLETQYF. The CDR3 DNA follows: TGTGCCAGCAGTTTAGCGCCAGGGCTGGAGACCCAGTACTTC.

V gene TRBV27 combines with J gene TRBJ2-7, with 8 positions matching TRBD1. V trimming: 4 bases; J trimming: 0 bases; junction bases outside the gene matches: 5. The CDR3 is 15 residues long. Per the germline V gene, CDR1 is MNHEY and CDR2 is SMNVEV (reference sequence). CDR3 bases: TGTGCCAGCAGTTGGACAGGGCTAAACTCCTACGAGCAGTACTTC. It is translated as CASSWTGLNSYEQYF.